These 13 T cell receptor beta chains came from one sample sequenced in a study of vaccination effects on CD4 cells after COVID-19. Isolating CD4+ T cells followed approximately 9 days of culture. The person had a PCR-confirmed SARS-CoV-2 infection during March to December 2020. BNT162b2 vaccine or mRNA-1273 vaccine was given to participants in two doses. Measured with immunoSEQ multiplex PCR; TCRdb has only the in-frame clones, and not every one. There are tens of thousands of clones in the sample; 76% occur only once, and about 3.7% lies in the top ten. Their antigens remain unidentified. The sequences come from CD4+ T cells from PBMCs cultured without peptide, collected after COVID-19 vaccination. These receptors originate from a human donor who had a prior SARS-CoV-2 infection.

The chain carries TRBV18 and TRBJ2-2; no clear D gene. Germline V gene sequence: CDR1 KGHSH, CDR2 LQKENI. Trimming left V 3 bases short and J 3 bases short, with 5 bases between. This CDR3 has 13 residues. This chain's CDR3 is CASSPVYTGELFF. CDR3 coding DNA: TGTGCCAGCTCACCGGTTTACACCGGGGAGCTGTTTTTT.

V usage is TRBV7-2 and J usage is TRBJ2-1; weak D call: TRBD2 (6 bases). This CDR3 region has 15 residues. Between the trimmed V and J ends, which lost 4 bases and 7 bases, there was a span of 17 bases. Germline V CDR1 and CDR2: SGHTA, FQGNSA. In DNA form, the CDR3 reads TGTGCCAGCAGCTCGGGGGTCATAAGGGGAAATGAGCAGTTCTTC. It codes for CASSSGVIRGNEQFF.

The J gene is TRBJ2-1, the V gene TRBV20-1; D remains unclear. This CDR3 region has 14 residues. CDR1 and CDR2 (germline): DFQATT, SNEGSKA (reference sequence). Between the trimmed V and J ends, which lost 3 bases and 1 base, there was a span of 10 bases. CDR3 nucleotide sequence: TGCAGTGCTAGTGTCGCACTGTCCTACAATGAGCAGTTCTTC. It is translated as CSASVALSYNEQFF.

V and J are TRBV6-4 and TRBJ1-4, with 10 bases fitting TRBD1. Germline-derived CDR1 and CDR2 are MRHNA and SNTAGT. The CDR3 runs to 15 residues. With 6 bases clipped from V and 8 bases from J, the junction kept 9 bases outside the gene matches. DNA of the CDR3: TGTGCCAGCAGAGGTATGGACAGGGGGGGAGAAAAACTGTTTTTT. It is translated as CASRGMDRGGEKLFF.

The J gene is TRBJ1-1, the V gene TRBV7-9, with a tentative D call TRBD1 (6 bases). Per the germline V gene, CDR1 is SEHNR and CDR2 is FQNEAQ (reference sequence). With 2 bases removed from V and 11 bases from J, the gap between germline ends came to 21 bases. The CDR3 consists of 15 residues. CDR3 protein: CASSLLDGQGREAFF. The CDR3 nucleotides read TGTGCCAGCAGCTTACTTGATGGGCAGGGGAGAGAGGCTTTCTTT.

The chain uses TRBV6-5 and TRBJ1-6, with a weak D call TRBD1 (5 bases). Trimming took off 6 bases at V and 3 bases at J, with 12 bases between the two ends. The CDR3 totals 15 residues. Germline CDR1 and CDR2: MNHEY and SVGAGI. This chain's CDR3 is CASRTGTVYNSPLHF. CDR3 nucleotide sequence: TGTGCCAGCAGAACCGGGACGGTCTATAATTCACCCCTCCACTTT.

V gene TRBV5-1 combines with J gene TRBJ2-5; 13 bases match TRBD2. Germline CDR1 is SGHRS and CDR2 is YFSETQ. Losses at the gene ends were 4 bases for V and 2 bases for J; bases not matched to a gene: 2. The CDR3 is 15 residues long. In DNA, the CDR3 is TGCGCCAGCAGCCCGGGACTAGCGGGGCAAGAGACCCAGTACTTC. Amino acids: CASSPGLAGQETQYF.

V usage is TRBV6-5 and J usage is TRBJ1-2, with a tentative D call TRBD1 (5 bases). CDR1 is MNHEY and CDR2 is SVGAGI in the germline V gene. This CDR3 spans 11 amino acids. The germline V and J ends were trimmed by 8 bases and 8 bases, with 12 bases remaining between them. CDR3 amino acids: CASEGESGYTF. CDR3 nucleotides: TGTGCCAGCGAAGGGGAAAGCGGCTACACCTTC.

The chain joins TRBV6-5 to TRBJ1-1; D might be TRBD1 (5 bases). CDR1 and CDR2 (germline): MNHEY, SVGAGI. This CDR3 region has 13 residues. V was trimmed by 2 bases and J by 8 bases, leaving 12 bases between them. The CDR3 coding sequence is TGTGCCAGCAGTTACCTAGACCGGGACGAAGCTTTCTTT. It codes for CASSYLDRDEAFF.

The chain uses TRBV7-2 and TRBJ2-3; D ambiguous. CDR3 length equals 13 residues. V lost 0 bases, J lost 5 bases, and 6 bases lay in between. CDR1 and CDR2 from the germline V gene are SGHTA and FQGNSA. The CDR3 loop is CASSLALGDTQYF. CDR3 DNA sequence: TGTGCCAGCAGCTTAGCGCTGGGAGATACGCAGTATTTT.

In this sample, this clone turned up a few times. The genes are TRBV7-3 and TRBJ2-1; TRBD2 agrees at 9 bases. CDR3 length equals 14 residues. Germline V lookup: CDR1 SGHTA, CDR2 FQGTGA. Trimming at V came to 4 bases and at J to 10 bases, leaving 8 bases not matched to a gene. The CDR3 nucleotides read TGTGCCAGCAGCTATGGTAGCGGGAGAGGGGAGCAGTTCTTC. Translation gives CASSYGSGRGEQFF.

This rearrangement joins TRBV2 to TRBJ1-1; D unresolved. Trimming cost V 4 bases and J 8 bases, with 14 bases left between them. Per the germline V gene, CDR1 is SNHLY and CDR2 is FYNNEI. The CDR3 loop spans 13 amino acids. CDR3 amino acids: CASSANKGREAFF. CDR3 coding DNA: TGTGCCAGCAGTGCGAACAAAGGTAGAGAAGCTTTCTTT.

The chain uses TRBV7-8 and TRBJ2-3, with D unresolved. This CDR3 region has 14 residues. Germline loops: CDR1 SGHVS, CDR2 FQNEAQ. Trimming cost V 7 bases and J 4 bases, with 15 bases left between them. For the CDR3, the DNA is TGTGCCAGCACGCGGACCCGCGCCCCAGATACGCAGTATTTT. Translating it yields CASTRTRAPDTQYF.